This T cell receptor beta chain derives from a study of blood T cells in healthy people across ages. Whole-study results and caveats: Higher diversity, along with more naive CD4+ cells, distinguished long-lived donors from aged donors. The study found TCR beta diversity correlated strongly with naive T cell percentage.

Total RNA amounts of at least 6 micrograms were extracted per sample. The germline gives CDR1 LNHNV, CDR2 YYDKDF (reference sequence). The CDR3 is 17 residues long. The germline V and J ends were trimmed by 0 bases and 1 base, with 15 bases remaining between them. Combining a sample-barcoded 5' primer with a J-beta primer mix, a second PCR ran for roughly 7 to 11 cycles. Every sample gave at least 2.5 million paired-end reads containing CDR3. One entry per CDR3 protein results from TCRdb running MiXCR on the 5' RACE reads. The top ten hold approximately 14% of the sample, which has hundreds of thousands of distinct CDR3 sequences, roughly 30% seen once. This clonotype came up a few times. Its antigen remains unknown.

This chain links TRBV15 with TRBJ1-1; D unresolved. The clonotype was recovered from a woman over 75 in good health. The sample consisted of blood. CDR3 protein: CATSRDLLQARNTEAFF. CDR3 DNA: TGTGCCACCAGCAGAGATCTATTGCAGGCGCGGAACACTGAAGCTTTCTTT.